This T cell receptor (beta chain) stems from a study of T cell repertoires in aging, cancer and after chemotherapy. Background on the study: Over several months to years, re-sampled healthy donor repertoires clearly shared clones.

The CDR3 consists of 14 residues. Germline CDR1 MNHEY, CDR2 SVGEGT. The V end was cut by 2 bases, the J end by 6 bases, with 13 bases between. Amplification of TCR beta used genomic DNA extracted from peripheral blood. TRB rearrangements spanning V, D and J were amplified using mixed TRB-A/B primers. Each CDR3 protein gets one entry after TCRdb re-called the multiplex PCR reads with MiXCR. Of about 6,400 distinct CDR3 sequences in the sample, more than 25% are singletons; the top ten hold approximately 6.9%. The study's findings and limits: In cancer patients, declining TCR diversity with age involved lost richness and lost evenness. Median generation probability rose over the chemotherapy interval in each cancer cohort, suggesting rebound thymic output. Immunological memory after chemotherapy cannot be judged from the repertoire data.

Comments on this clonotype: Its antigen is not identified.

The sample taken for sequencing was blood. This TCR was sampled from a human donor in good health. The genes are TRBV6-2 or TRBV6-3 and TRBJ1-2, with TRBD1 as a possible D gene (6 bases). DNA for the CDR3: TGTGCCAGCAGTTACGGCGTCAGGGGAAATGGCTACACCTTC. Amino acids: CASSYGVRGNGYTF.